The clone carrying this T cell receptor (beta chain) was seen more than once but under ten times. The sample originates from a study of patients and donors after allogeneic stem cell transplantation. The CDR3 covers 13 residues. The V gene's germline CDR1 is LNHNV and CDR2 YYDKDF (reference sequence). From the RT-PCR reads, TCRdb called clonotypes with MiXCR, one entry per CDR3 protein. The sample includes 800,000 to 1,000,000 distinct CDR3 sequences, more than 15% of them seen just once. This receptor was taken from a human donor who was either an allogeneic HSCT recipient or a stem cell or donor lymphocyte infusion donor (not recorded which). It is not recorded whose cells these are; they may come from a transplant donor. The J gene is TRBJ1-2, the V gene TRBV15; D is unclear. The sequenced material came from blood, either unsorted or a sorted T cell fraction (not recorded which). CDR3 region: CAVPSGKFYGYTF. The CDR3 DNA is TGTGCGGTCCCGTCGGGGAAATTCTATGGCTACACCTTC.